The 9 T cell receptor beta chains listed next were all sequenced from one sample in a study of graft-versus-host responses after intestinal transplantation. Profiling relied on immunoSEQ multiplex PCR, and the TCRdb table lists in-frame clones only, not all of them. Of about 93,000 clones listed, around 83% are singletons. These receptors' targets are unknown. The sequencing used unstimulated CD4+ T cells sorted from spleen or lymph node cells, collected before intestinal transplant. These receptors all stem from a human donor who received an intestinal transplant.

This clone was found once. This specimen includes other DNA sequences encoding the same CDR3. The V gene is TRBV5-1, the J gene TRBJ1-1; D is undetermined. V was clipped by 3 bases and J by 7 bases, with 10 bases between them. Germline CDR1 reads SGHRS; CDR2 reads YFSETQ. The CDR3 totals 12 residues. CDR3 residues: CASSYGQSEAFF. The DNA of the CDR3 is TGCGCCAGCAGCTATGGGCAGAGTGAAGCTTTCTTT.

The chain carries TRBV7-9 and TRBJ1-1; D gene unclear. The CDR3 extends over 11 amino acids. Germline loops: CDR1 SEHNR, CDR2 FQNEAQ (reference sequence). V shed 2 bases and J shed 7 bases, with 5 bases lying between them. CDR3 residues: CASSLILEAFF. In nucleotides, the CDR3 is TGTGCCAGCAGCTTAATACTTGAAGCTTTCTTT.

The rearrangement joins TRBV5-6 to TRBJ2-2, with 10 bases aligning to TRBD1. Trimming at V came to 3 bases and at J to 6 bases, leaving 8 bases not matched to a gene. The CDR3 has 16 amino acids. Germline V gives CDR1 SGHDT, CDR2 YYEEEE. CDR3 in amino acids: CASSSPGQGSAGELFF. In nucleotides, the CDR3 is TGTGCCAGCAGCTCCCCGGGACAGGGGAGCGCCGGGGAGCTGTTTTTT.

The chain joins TRBV19 to TRBJ1-5, with 8 bases that match TRBD1. The V gene's germline CDR1 is LNHDA and CDR2 SQIVND (reference sequence). The V segment lost 4 bases and the J segment 1 base; nucleotides outside the gene matches: 9. CDR3 length: 17 residues. CDR3: CASSTYQGARSNQPQHF. In nucleotides, the CDR3 is TGTGCCAGTAGTACATACCAGGGGGCGCGGAGCAATCAGCCCCAGCATTTT.

The chain employs TRBV7-9 and TRBJ2-5; 11 bases fit TRBD2. CDR1 SEHNR and CDR2 FQNEAQ come from the germline V gene (reference sequence). The CDR3 is made up of 14 amino acids. After removal of 5 bases from V and 4 bases from J, the junction contained 3 bases not matched to a gene. The CDR3 protein is CASSPGLAGETQYF. DNA of the CDR3: TGTGCCAGCAGCCCCGGACTAGCGGGAGAGACCCAGTACTTC.

V and J are TRBV11-2 and TRBJ2-7, with 11 nucleotides matching TRBD1. In germline, CDR1 is SGHAT, CDR2 FQNNGV. The CDR3 loop spans 13 amino acids. J was trimmed by 9 bases and V by 6 bases; bases with no gene match: 7. CDR3 in amino acids: CASRGTGGIRQYF. The CDR3 DNA reads TGTGCCAGCAGGGGGACAGGGGGAATTCGGCAGTACTTC.

The rearrangement links TRBV7-6 to TRBJ2-7, with D maybe TRBD1 (5 bases). CDR3 length equals 15 residues. V lost 2 bases and J lost 7, with 18 bases in between. Germline loops: CDR1 SGHVS, CDR2 FNYEAQ. The CDR3 region has the DNA TGTGCCAGCAGCTTATGGGGCCGCAGTATGGAGGAGCAGTACTTC. Translating it yields CASSLWGRSMEEQYF.

This chain connects TRBV2 to TRBJ2-1; TRBD2 is a possible D gene (6 bases). Trimming removed 4 bases from V and 4 bases from J, with 8 bases in between. This CDR3 region has 13 residues. Germline-derived CDR1 and CDR2 are SNHLY and FYNNEI. The chain's CDR3 is CASSGRGYNEQFF. CDR3 DNA: TGTGCCAGCAGTGGGCGGGGTTACAATGAGCAGTTCTTC. The entire variable domain, with the rest obtained from reference TRBV2 and TRBJ2-1, is as follows: EPEVTQTPSHQVTQMGQEVILRCVPISNHLYFYWYRQILGQKVEFLVSFYNNEISEKSEIFDDQFSVERPDGSNFTLKIRSTKLEDSAMYFCASSGRGYNEQFFGPGTRLTVL.

This clone was observed a few times. J is TRBJ2-3 and V is TRBV4-2; 8 bases match TRBD2. V was pared by 6 bases and J by 2 bases, with 7 bases of the junction left unmatched. CDR3 length: 15 residues. From germline, CDR1 is LGHNA and CDR2 YNFKEQ. CDR3 sequence reads: CASSRGGPNTDTQYF. The CDR3 coding sequence is TGTGCCAGCAGTCGCGGGGGGCCAAACACAGATACGCAGTATTTT.